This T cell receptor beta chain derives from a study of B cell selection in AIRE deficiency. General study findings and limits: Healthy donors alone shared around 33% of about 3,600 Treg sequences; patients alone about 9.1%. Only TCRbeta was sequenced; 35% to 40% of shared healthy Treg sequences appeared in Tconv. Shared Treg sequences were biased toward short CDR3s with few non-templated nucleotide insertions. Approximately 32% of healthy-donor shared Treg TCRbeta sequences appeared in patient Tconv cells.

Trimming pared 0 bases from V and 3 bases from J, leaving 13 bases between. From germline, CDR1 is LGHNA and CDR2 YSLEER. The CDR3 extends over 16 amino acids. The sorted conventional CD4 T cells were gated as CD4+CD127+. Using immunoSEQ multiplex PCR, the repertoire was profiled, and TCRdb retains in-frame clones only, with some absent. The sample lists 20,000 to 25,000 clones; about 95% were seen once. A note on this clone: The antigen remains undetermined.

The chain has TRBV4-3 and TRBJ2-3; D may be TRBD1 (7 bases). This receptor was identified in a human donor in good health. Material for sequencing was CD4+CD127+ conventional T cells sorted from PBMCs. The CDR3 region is CASSQDGRGATDTQYF. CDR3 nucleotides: TGCGCCAGCAGCCAAGATGGCAGGGGGGCGACAGATACGCAGTATTTT.